The source of this T cell receptor beta chain is a study of neurological immune-mediated disorders. TCRdb ran MiXCR on the 5' RACE reads and lists one entry per CDR3 protein. This sample has about 25,000 distinct CDR3 sequences, with about 3.5% found just once. The length of the CDR3 is 18 residues. Trimming cost V 3 bases and J 0 bases; bases outside gene matches: 10. Germline CDR1 reads KGHSH; CDR2 reads LQKENI. This clonotype has only a few counts. This chain uses TRBV18 with TRBJ2-3; 9 bases are a match to TRBD2. The clonotype comes from a woman in her twenties or thirties with multiple sclerosis. What was sequenced was PBMCs. The CDR3, as DNA: TGTGCCAGCTCACCGTGGGGGACTAGCCCTGCTAGCACAGATACGCAGTATTTT. Protein product: CASSPWGTSPASTDTQYF.